These 6 T cell receptor beta chains were all obtained from the same sample, sequenced in a study of blood T cell repertoires in COVID-19. The table came from immunoSEQ multiplex PCR; TCRdb's copy has only in-frame clones and leaves some out. The table lists about 89,000 clones, 78% of them singletons. Sequencing used peripheral blood. Receptors originate from a man in his 70s with COVID-19, enrolled during active disease.

This chain links TRBV7-2 with TRBJ2-1; TRBD2 agrees at 14 bases. This CDR3 spans 16 amino acids. Trimming at V came to 2 bases and at J to 9 bases, leaving 6 bases not matched to a gene. CDR1 is SGHTA, CDR2 FQGNSA, per germline. CDR3 coding DNA: TGTGCCAGCAGCTTATTGACTAGCGGGGGGGCCAGTGAGCAGTTCTTC. Amino acids: CASSLLTSGGASEQFF.

The chain couples TRBV6-5 to TRBJ1-1; 7 bases are a match to TRBD1. CDR3 length equals 15 residues. The V gene end was trimmed by 6 bases and the J gene end by 1 base; junction bases not matched to a gene: 8. The germline gives CDR1 MNHEY, CDR2 SVGAGI. The CDR3 loop reads CASRISGTANTEAFF. The CDR3 DNA is TGTGCCAGCAGAATATCCGGGACAGCGAACACTGAAGCTTTCTTT.

V gene TRBV11-2 combines with J gene TRBJ1-5, with 8 bases that match TRBD1. V was pared by 0 bases and J by 0 bases, with 10 bases of the junction left unmatched. Looked up from germline, CDR1 is SGHAT and CDR2 is FQNNGV. This CDR3 is built from 19 residues. CDR3 DNA: TGTGCCAGCAGCTTAGAAGGGACAGGAGGCGGCTATAGCAATCAGCCCCAGCATTTT. Its translation: CASSLEGTGGGYSNQPQHF.

This CDR3 is CASSYDRKNIQYF. The CDR3 DNA reads TGTGCCAGCAGTTACGACAGGAAAAACATTCAGTACTTC. This chain joins TRBV12-3 or TRBV12-4 and TRBJ2-4; possibly TRBD1 for D (6 bases). Trimming took off 4 bases at V and 4 bases at J, with 8 bases between the two ends. The CDR3 contains 13 residues.

The V gene is TRBV5-1, the J gene TRBJ2-3; the D gene is possibly TRBD1 (5 bases). Germline V gene data show CDR1 as SGHRS and CDR2 as YFSETQ. The CDR3 is 14 amino acids. Trimming removed 2 bases at V and 4 bases at J, with 11 bases between. Here the CDR3 reads CASSLGQRADTQYF. CDR3 sequence (DNA): TGCGCCAGCAGCTTAGGACAACGGGCAGATACGCAGTATTTT.

In this sample, this clone turned up a few times. The chain is built from TRBV19 and TRBJ1-5, with 9 positions matching TRBD1. Germline CDR1 and CDR2: LNHDA and SQIVND (reference sequence). V shed 4 bases and J 4 bases; nucleotides not matched to a gene: 8. The CDR3 totals 16 residues. The CDR3 region is CASSTNPDRGNQPQHF. CDR3 in DNA: TGTGCCAGTAGTACCAATCCGGACAGGGGAAATCAGCCCCAGCATTTT. Supplemented by reference TRBV19 and TRBJ1-5, the full variable domain reads DGGITQSPKYLFRKEGQNVTLSCEQNLNHDAMYWYRQDPGQGLRLIYYSQIVNDFQKGDIAEGYSVSREKKESFPLTVTSAQKNPTAFYLCASSTNPDRGNQPQHFGDGTRLSIL.